The rows below give T cell receptor beta chains drawn from one sample of a study of shared clonotypes between healthy human individuals. Assay used: immunoSEQ multiplex PCR; TCRdb lists only in-frame clones, some missing. Of about 2 million clones detected, approximately 94% appear once; the ten largest clones hold under 1.5%. The sample consisted of naive CD8+ T cells sorted from blood. The source is a man aged 18-30 years in good health. Each CDR3 is given with its conserved first and last residue. The order of the fields is J gene, D gene, V gene, clone size, CDR3 protein, CDR3 DNA. The D gene is left open where the match is weak. Rows give clone size only sometimes, using once, few, many, or a class for an expanded clone.

>TRBJ2-7|NA|TRBV13|NA
CASSLFTPYEQYF
TGTGCCAGCAGCTTATTCACTCCTTACGAGCAGTACTTC
>TRBJ2-7|TRBD2|TRBV7-6|NA
CASSLAVSGGYEQYF
TGTGCCAGCAGCTTAGCTGTTAGCGGGGGGTACGAGCAGTACTTC
>TRBJ2-7|TRBD1|TRBV10-1|NA
CASRPRSGTGPDEQYF
TGCGCCAGCAGGCCCCGTTCCGGGACAGGGCCTGACGAGCAGTACTTC
>TRBJ2-7|TRBD2|TRBV7-6|NA
CASSLGAGTTYEQYF
TGTGCCAGCAGCTTAGGAGCGGGGACCACCTACGAGCAGTACTTC
>TRBJ2-2|TRBD2|TRBV6-1|few
CASSELAGGPGTGELFF
TGTGCCAGCAGTGAACTAGCGGGGGGGCCGGGCACCGGGGAGCTGTTTTTT
>TRBJ2-7|NA|TRBV2|NA
CASTADSYEQYF
TGTGCCAGCACCGCGGACAGCTACGAGCAGTACTTC
>TRBJ1-1|NA|TRBV5-1|once
CASSFAGGGTEAFF
TGCGCCAGCAGCTTTGCGGGGGGTGGAACTGAAGCTTTCTTT
>TRBJ1-3|NA|TRBV7-2|NA
CASSFQHGWEAGNTIYF
TGTGCCAGCAGCTTCCAGCACGGGTGGGAAGCTGGAAACACCATATATTTT
>TRBJ2-5|NA|TRBV6-5|NA
CASQSLGTEQETQYF
TGTGCCAGCCAAAGCCTCGGGACGGAGCAAGAGACCCAGTACTTC
>TRBJ2-7|NA|TRBV7-6|once
CASSSGLLSYEQYF
TGTGCCAGCAGCTCCGGACTTCTCTCCTACGAGCAGTACTTC
>TRBJ1-4|NA|TRBV7-7|NA
CASSSRAGGKLFF
TGTGCTAGCAGCTCTCGAGCGGGGGGAAAACTGTTTTTT
>TRBJ2-2|NA|TRBV4-1|NA
CASSQGDANGELFF
TGCGCCAGCAGCCAAGGGGACGCTAACGGGGAGCTGTTTTTT
>TRBJ2-5|NA|TRBV4-1|once
CASSQQEDGSVRETQYF
TGCGCCAGCAGCCAACAAGAGGACGGTTCGGTGAGAGAGACCCAGTACTTC
>TRBJ2-2|TRBD1|TRBV6-1|NA
CASSERGRIGELFF
TGTGCCAGCAGTGAAAGGGGGCGCATCGGGGAGCTGTTTTTT
>TRBJ2-3|NA|TRBV19|NA
CASSSGADTQYF
TGTGCCAGTAGTTCTGGGGCAGATACGCAGTATTTT
>TRBJ1-4|NA|TRBV6-5|NA
CASSYGTGKEKLFF
TGTGCCAGCAGTTACGGGACCGGGAAAGAAAAACTGTTTTTT
>TRBJ1-1|NA|TRBV30|NA
CAWSLDGMSTEAFF
TGTGCCTGGAGTTTAGACGGGATGAGCACTGAAGCTTTCTTT
>TRBJ1-2|NA|TRBV25-1|NA
CASSEYRVGEHGYTF
TGTGCCAGCAGTGAATACAGGGTCGGGGAACATGGCTACACCTTC
>TRBJ2-7|TRBD2|TRBV10-3|NA
CAINRDYSYEQYF
TGTGCCATCAACCGGGACTATTCTTACGAGCAGTACTTC
>TRBJ2-2|TRBD1|TRBV9|NA
CASSVDGTGGEAGELFF
TGTGCCAGCAGCGTAGATGGGACAGGGGGCGAAGCCGGGGAGCTGTTTTTT
>TRBJ2-5|TRBD2|TRBV7-9|NA
CASSASGNQETQYF
TGTGCCAGCAGCGCTAGCGGTAACCAAGAGACCCAGTACTTC
>TRBJ2-3|NA|TRBV28|NA
CASSLETFTFQRTDTQYF
TGTGCCAGCAGTTTGGAGACATTCACTTTCCAACGCACAGATACGCAGTATTTT
>TRBJ2-2|NA|TRBV6-5|NA
CASSGSRLNTGELFF
TGTGCCAGCAGCGGAAGTAGGTTGAACACCGGGGAGCTGTTTTTT
>TRBJ1-2|NA|TRBV21-1|NA
CASSKGWKGPDYGYTF
TGTGCCAGCAGCAAAGGGTGGAAGGGGCCTGACTATGGCTACACCTTC
>TRBJ1-2|TRBD1|TRBV6-5|NA
CASSYSPQGASGYTF
TGTGCCAGCAGTTACTCCCCGCAGGGGGCTTCGGGCTACACCTTC
>TRBJ1-5|NA|TRBV28|NA
CASSLSVQPQHF
TGTGCCAGCAGTTTAAGTGTTCAGCCCCAGCATTTT
>TRBJ1-1|NA|TRBV5-6|NA
CASSLEGPEAFF
TGTGCCAGCAGCTTGGAGGGGCCTGAAGCTTTCTTT
>TRBJ2-7|NA|TRBV13|NA
CASRPDTGSSSYEQYF
TGTGCCAGCAGACCGGACACAGGTTCTAGCTCCTACGAGCAGTACTTC
>TRBJ2-7|NA|TRBV28|NA
CASTSPYRDPPYEQYF
TGTGCCAGCACATCCCCTTACAGGGATCCTCCCTACGAGCAGTACTTC
>TRBJ1-2|NA|TRBV5-6|NA
CASSSDGLSGYTF
TGTGCCAGCAGCTCGGACGGCCTCTCTGGCTACACCTTC
>TRBJ2-1|TRBD2|TRBV6-5|NA
CASASGRAPGDEQFF
TGTGCCAGCGCTAGCGGGAGGGCCCCTGGGGATGAGCAGTTCTTC
>TRBJ2-7|TRBD1|TRBV6-5|NA
CASSLQGEGLDEQYF
TGTGCCAGCAGCTTACAGGGGGAAGGCCTTGACGAGCAGTACTTC
>TRBJ1-6|NA|TRBV2|NA
CASSGAGSDSPLHF
TGTGCCAGCAGTGGGGCAGGGTCGGATTCACCCCTCCACTTT
>TRBJ2-2|TRBD2|TRBV15|NA
CATSISGGAAGELFF
TGTGCCACCAGCATTAGCGGGGGGGCCGCCGGGGAGCTGTTTTTT
>TRBJ2-3|NA|TRBV5-4|NA
CASSLEGRVFDTQYF
TGTGCCAGCAGCTTGGAGGGCCGCGTTTTTGATACGCAGTATTTT
>TRBJ1-1|NA|TRBV19|NA
CASSMRGGHTEAFF
TGTGCCAGTAGTATGAGGGGTGGGCACACTGAAGCTTTCTTT
>TRBJ1-2|NA|TRBV9|NA
CASSQGASGYTF
TGTGCCAGCAGCCAAGGGGCGAGCGGCTACACCTTC
>TRBJ2-7|NA|TRBV4-2|NA
CASSQEEGQTYEQYF
TGTGCCAGCAGCCAAGAAGAAGGGCAGACCTACGAGCAGTACTTC
>TRBJ2-7|NA|TRBV10-2|NA
CASSDLTAGYEQYF
TGCGCCAGCAGTGATCTGACGGCGGGTTACGAGCAGTACTTC
>TRBJ2-7|NA|TRBV25-1|NA
CASSETTGSGEQYF
TGTGCCAGCAGTGAAACTACAGGGTCGGGGGAGCAGTACTTC
>TRBJ2-7|NA|TRBV4-3|NA
CASSQDSRMSYEQYF
TGCGCCAGCAGCCAAGATAGTCGAATGTCCTACGAGCAGTACTTC
>TRBJ2-1|TRBD2|TRBV6-5|NA
CASRPIAGGYNEQFF
TGTGCCAGCAGGCCTATAGCGGGGGGCTACAATGAGCAGTTCTTC
>TRBJ1-3|NA|TRBV12-5|NA
CASGLVNRDPSGNTIYF
TGTGCTAGTGGTTTGGTTAACAGAGATCCTTCTGGAAACACCATATATTTT
>TRBJ1-2|NA|TRBV6-5|NA
CASSSGDFPANYGYTF
TGTGCCAGCAGTTCCGGGGACTTCCCAGCTAACTATGGCTACACCTTC
>TRBJ1-4|NA|TRBV4-3|NA
CASSHRGRNEKLFF
TGCGCCAGCAGCCATCGCGGACGTAATGAAAAACTGTTTTTT
>TRBJ2-7|NA|TRBV27|NA
CASSLQGQGFSYEQYF
TGTGCCAGCAGTTTACAGGGGCAGGGGTTCTCCTACGAGCAGTACTTC
>TRBJ2-1|TRBD2|TRBV10-2|NA
CASTAMTASGGDYNEQFF
TGCGCCAGCACCGCTATGACGGCTAGCGGGGGCGATTACAATGAGCAGTTCTTC
>TRBJ1-2|NA|TRBV9|once
CASSVGEGGYGYTF
TGTGCCAGCAGCGTAGGTGAGGGTGGCTATGGCTACACCTTC
>TRBJ2-2|TRBD1|TRBV28|NA
CASSFDRGNTGELFF
TGTGCCAGCAGTTTTGACAGGGGGAACACCGGGGAGCTGTTTTTT
>TRBJ2-6|NA|TRBV4-3|NA
CASSRDRTGANVLTF
TGCGCCAGCAGCCGAGACAGGACTGGGGCCAACGTCCTGACTTTC
>TRBJ2-1|NA|TRBV10-3|NA
CAISEGRADNEQFF
TGTGCCATCAGTGAGGGCAGGGCAGACAATGAGCAGTTCTTC